Sequencing of this TCR beta chain was carried out in a study of cytomegalovirus exposure and HLA in healthy donors. Germline V CDR1 and CDR2: LGHNA, YSLEER. The CDR3 totals 14 residues. V lost 4 bases, J lost 2 bases, and 11 bases lay in between. Both 60 Vbeta primers and 13 Jbeta primers went into the PCR. Sequenced by immunoSEQ multiplex PCR; TCRdb stores in-frame clones only, minus some. Of about 200,000 clones in the sample, approximately 80% were seen once. As regards this clone: Its antigen is as yet unknown.

Study conclusions and caveats: Researchers catalogued approximately 170 TCR beta chains as cytomegalovirus-associated.

The chain joins TRBV4-3 to TRBJ1-2; D is possibly TRBD1 (6 bases). The receptor was isolated from a boy aged 2-9 years in good health and CMV-seronegative. Sequencing was carried out using PBMCs. The CDR3: CASSPQQGNYGYTF. The CDR3 coding sequence is TGCGCCAGCAGCCCGCAACAGGGAAACTATGGCTACACCTTC.